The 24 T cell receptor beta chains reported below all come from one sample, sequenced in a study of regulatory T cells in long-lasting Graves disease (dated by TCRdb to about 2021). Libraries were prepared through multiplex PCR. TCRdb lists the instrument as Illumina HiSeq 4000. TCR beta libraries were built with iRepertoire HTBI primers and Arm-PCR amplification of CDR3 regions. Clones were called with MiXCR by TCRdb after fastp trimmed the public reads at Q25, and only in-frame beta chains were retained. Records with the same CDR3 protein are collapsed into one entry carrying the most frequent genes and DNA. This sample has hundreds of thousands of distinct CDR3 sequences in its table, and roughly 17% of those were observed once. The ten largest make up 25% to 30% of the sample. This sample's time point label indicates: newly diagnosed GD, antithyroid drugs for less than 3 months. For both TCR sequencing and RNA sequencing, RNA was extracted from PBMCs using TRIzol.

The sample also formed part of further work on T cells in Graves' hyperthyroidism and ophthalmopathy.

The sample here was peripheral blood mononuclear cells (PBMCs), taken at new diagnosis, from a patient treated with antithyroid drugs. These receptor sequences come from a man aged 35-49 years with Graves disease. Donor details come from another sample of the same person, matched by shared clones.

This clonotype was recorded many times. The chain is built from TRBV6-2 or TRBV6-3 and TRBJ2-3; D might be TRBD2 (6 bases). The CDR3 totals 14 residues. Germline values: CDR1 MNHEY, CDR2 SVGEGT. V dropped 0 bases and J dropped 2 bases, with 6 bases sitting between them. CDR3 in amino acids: CASSYSLATDTQYF. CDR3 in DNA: TGTGCCAGCAGTTACTCACTAGCCACAGATACGCAGTATTTT.

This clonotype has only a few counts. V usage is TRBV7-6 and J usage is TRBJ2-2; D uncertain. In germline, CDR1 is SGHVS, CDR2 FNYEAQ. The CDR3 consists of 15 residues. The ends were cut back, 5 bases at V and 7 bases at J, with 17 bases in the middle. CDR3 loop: CASSPYGPQVGELFF. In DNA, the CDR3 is TGTGCCAGCAGCCCCTATGGCCCCCAGGTCGGGGAGCTGTTTTTT.

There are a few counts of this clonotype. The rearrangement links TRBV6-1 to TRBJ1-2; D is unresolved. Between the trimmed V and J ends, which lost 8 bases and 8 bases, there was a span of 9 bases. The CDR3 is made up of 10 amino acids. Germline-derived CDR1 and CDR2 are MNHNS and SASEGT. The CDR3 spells CASHEGGYTF. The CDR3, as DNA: TGTGCCAGCCACGAAGGGGGCTACACCTTC.

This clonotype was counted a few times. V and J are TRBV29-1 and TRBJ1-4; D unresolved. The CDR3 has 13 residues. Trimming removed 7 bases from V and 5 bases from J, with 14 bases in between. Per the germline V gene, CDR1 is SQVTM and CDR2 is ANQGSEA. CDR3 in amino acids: CSAQDRSNEKLFF. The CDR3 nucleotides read TGCAGCGCCCAGGACCGCTCAAATGAAAAACTGTTTTTT.

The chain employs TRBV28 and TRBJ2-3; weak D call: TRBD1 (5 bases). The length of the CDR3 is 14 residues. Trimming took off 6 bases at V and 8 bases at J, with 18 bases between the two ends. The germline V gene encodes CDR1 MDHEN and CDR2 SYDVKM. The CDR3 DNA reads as TGTGCCAGCAGGGCGCCAGGGTGGGAATCTACGCAGTATTTT. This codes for CASRAPGWESTQYF.

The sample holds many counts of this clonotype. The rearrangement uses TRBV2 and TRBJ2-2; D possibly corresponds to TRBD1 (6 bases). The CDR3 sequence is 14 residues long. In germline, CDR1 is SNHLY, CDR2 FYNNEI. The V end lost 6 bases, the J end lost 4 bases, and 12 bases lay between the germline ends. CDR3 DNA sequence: TGTGCCAGCAGGGTTACAGGGACCACCGGGGAGCTGTTTTTT. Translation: CASRVTGTTGELFF.

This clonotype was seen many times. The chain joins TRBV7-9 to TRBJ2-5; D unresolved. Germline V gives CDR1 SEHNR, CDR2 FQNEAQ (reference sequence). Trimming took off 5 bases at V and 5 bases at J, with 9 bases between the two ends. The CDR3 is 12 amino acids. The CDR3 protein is CASSLRDETQYF. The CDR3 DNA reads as TGTGCCAGCAGCCTTCGCGACGAGACCCAGTACTTC.

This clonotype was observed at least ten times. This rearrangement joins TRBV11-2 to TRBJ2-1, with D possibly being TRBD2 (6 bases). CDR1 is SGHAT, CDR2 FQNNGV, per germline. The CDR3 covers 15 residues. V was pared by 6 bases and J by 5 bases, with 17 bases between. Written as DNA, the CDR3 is TGTGCCAGCAGTCGACTAGTGGGGCAGGACAATGAGCAGTTCTTC. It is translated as CASSRLVGQDNEQFF.

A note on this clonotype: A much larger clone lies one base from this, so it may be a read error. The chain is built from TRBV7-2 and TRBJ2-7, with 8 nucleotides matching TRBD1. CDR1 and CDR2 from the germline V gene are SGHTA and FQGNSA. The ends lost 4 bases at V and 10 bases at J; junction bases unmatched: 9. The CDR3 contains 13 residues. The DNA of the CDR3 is TGTGCCAGCAGCTCATCACAGGGGGAGGCCCAGTACTTC. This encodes CASSSSQGEAQYF.

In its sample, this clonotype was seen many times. The CDR3, as DNA: TGTGCCAGCAGCTTAGGAGGGCAGGGGGCGCCCGGCTACACCTTC. Protein product: CASSLGGQGAPGYTF. V usage is TRBV11-2 and J usage is TRBJ1-2; the match to TRBD1 covers 8 bases. CDR1 and CDR2 from the germline V gene are SGHAT and FQNNGV. CDR3 length: 15 residues. With 1 base clipped from V and 8 bases from J, the junction kept 9 bases outside the gene matches.

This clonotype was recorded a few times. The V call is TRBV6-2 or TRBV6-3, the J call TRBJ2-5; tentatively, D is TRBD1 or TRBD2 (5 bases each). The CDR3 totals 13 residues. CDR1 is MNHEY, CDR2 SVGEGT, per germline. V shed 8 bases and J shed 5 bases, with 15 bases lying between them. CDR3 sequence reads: CASGRVWGETQYF. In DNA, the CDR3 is TGTGCCAGCGGGCGAGTCTGGGGGGAGACCCAGTACTTC.

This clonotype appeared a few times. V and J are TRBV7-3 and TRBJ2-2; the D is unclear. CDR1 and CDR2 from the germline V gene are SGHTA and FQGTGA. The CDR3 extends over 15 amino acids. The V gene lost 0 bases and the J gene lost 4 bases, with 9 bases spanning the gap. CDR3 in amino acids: CASSLTWGSTGELFF. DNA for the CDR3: TGTGCCAGCAGCTTAACGTGGGGAAGCACCGGGGAGCTGTTTTTT.

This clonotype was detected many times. The CDR3 protein is CASLGSETQYF. The CDR3 DNA reads as TGTGCCAGTCTAGGATCAGAGACCCAGTACTTC. This chain uses TRBV2 with TRBJ2-5, with unresolved D. The CDR3 spans 11 residues. The ends were cut back, 9 bases at V and 4 bases at J, with 9 bases in the middle. CDR1 and CDR2 (germline): SNHLY, FYNNEI. The full variable domain, rest sourced from reference TRBV2 and TRBJ2-5, is EPEVTQTPSHQVTQMGQEVILRCVPISNHLYFYWYRQILGQKVEFLVSFYNNEISEKSEIFDDQFSVERPDGSNFTLKIRSTKLEDSAMYFCASLGSETQYFGPGTRLLVL.

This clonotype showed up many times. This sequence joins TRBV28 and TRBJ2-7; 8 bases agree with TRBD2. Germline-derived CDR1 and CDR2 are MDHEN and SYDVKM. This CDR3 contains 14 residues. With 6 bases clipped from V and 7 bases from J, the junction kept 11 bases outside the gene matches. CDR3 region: CASRLRGGGMEQYF. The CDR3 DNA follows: TGTGCCAGCAGGCTCCGGGGGGGCGGGATGGAGCAGTACTTC.

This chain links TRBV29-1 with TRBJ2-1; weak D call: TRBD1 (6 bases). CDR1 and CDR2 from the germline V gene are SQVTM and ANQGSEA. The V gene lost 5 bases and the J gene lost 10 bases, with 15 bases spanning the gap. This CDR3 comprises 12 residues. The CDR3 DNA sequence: TGCAGCGTTAGACAGGACTCCTACGAGCAGTTCTTC. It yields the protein CSVRQDSYEQFF.

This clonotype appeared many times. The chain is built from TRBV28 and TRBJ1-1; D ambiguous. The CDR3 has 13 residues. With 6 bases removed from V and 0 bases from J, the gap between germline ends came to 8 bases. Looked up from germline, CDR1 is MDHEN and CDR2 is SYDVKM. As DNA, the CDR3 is TGTGCCAGCAGCTCACCAATGAACACTGAAGCTTTCTTT. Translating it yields CASSSPMNTEAFF. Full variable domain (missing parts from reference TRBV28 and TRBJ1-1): DVKVTQSSRYLVKRTGEKVFLECVQDMDHENMFWYRQDPGLGLRLIYFSYDVKMKEKGDIPEGYSVSREKKERFSLILESASTNQTSMYLCASSSPMNTEAFFGQGTRLTVV.

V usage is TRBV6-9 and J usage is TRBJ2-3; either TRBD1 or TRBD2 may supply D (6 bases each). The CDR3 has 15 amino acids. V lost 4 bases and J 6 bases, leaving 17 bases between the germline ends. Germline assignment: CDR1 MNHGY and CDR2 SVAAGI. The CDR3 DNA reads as TGTGCCAGCAGTTCAAGGGGGGACCTCACGGATACGCAGTATTTT. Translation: CASSSRGDLTDTQYF.

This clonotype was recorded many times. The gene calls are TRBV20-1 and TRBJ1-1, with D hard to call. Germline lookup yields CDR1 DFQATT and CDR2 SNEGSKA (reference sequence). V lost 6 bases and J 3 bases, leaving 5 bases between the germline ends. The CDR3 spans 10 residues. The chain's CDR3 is CSAMHTEAFF. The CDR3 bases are TGCAGTGCCATGCACACTGAAGCTTTCTTT.

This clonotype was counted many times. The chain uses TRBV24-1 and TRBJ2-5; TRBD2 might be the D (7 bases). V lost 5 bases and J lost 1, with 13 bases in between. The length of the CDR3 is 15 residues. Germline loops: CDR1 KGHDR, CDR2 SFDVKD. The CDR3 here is CATSVGGGPQETQYF. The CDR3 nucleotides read TGTGCCACCAGTGTTGGGGGGGGCCCCCAAGAGACCCAGTACTTC.

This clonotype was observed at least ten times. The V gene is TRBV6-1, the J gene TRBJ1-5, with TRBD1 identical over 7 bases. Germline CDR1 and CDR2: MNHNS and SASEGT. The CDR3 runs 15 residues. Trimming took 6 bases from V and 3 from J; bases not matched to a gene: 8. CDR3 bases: TGTGCCAGCAGCCCCCGGGACAGAGACAATCAGCCCCAGCATTTT. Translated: CASSPRDRDNQPQHF.

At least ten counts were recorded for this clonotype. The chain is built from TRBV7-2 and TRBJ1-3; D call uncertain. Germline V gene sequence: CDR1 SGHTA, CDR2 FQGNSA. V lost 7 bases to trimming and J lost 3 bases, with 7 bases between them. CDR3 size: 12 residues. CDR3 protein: CASTLYGNTIYF. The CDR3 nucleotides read TGTGCCAGCACCCTTTATGGAAACACCATATATTTT. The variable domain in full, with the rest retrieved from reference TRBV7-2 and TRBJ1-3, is GAGVSQSPSNKVTEKGKDVELRCDPISGHTALYWYRQSLGQGLEFLIYFQGNSAPDKSGLPSDRFSAERTGGSVSTLTIQRTQQEDSAVYLCASTLYGNTIYFGEGSWLTVV.

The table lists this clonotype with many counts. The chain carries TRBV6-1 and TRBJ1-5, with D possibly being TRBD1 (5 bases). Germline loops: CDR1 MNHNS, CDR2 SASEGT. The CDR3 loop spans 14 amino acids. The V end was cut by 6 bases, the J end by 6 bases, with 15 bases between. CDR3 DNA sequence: TGTGCCAGCAGGCGGGACTCGCTACTTCAGCCCCAGCATTTT. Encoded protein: CASRRDSLLQPQHF.

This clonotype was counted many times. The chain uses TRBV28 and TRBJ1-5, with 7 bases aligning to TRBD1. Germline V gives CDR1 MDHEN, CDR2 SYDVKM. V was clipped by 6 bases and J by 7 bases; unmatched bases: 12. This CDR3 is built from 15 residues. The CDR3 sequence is CASSKRRGRWQPQHF. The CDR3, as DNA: TGTGCCAGCAGCAAGAGGAGGGGGCGATGGCAGCCCCAGCATTTT.

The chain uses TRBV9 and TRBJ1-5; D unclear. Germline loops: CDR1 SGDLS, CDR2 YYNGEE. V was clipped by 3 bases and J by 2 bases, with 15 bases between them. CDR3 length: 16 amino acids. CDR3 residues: CASSGGTGWGNQPQHF. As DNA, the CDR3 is TGTGCCAGCAGCGGGGGTACCGGATGGGGCAATCAGCCCCAGCATTTT. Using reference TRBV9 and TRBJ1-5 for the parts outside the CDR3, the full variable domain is DSGVTQTPKHLITATGQRVTLRCSPRSGDLSVYWYQQSLDQGLQFLIQYYNGEERAKGNILERFSAQQFPDLHSELNLSSLELGDSALYFCASSGGTGWGNQPQHFGDGTRLSIL.